The 28 T cell receptor beta chains below come from one sample, sequenced in a study of blood T cell repertoires in COVID-19. TCRdb's table, derived via immunoSEQ multiplex PCR, lists solely in-frame clones and lacks some. The data show more than 95,000 clones, with roughly 69% seen just once and 2% to 2.5% held by the top ten. Sequencing was done on a sample of peripheral blood. These receptors came from a woman in her 70s with acute or convalescent COVID-19.

CDR3 in DNA: TGTGCCAGCAGCCAAGATTGGGGGGGGACAAACACCATATATTTT. Translation: CASSQDWGGTNTIYF. This chain joins TRBV3-1 (or the pseudogene TRBV3-2) and TRBJ1-3; maybe TRBD1 (5 bases). The CDR3 is 15 amino acids. V lost 0 bases, J lost 6 bases, and 12 bases lay in between. CDR1 and CDR2 from the germline V gene are LGHDT and YNNKEL (reference sequence).

Concerning this clone itself: The junction departs from the called germline gene at one end, perhaps through a read error. The CDR3 here is CASSEETGASF. The CDR3 DNA reads as TGTGCCAGCAGTGAGGAGACAGGGGCCTCCTTC. The chain joins TRBV2 to TRBJ1-2, with 8 bases aligning to TRBD1. CDR1 and CDR2 from the germline V gene are SNHLY and FYNNEI. The CDR3 is made up of 11 amino acids.

The V call is TRBV19, the J call TRBJ1-4, with 8 nucleotides matching TRBD1. The V segment lost 4 bases and the J segment 8 bases; nucleotides outside the gene matches: 12. The CDR3 length is 16 residues. Germline CDR1 and CDR2: LNHDA and SQIVND (reference sequence). CDR3 sequence (DNA): TGTGCCAGTAGTAAGGGACAGGTAACGGTCGGGGAAAAACTGTTTTTT. Translating it yields CASSKGQVTVGEKLFF.

The J gene is TRBJ2-7, the V gene TRBV7-8, with 7 nucleotides matching TRBD1. V gave up 3 bases and J gave up 4 bases; unmatched junction bases: 3. CDR3 length: 13 amino acids. Germline lookup yields CDR1 SGHVS and CDR2 FQNEAQ. The CDR3 loop reads CASSLVRGYEQYF. Written as DNA, the CDR3 is TGTGCCAGCAGCTTGGTCAGGGGGTACGAGCAGTACTTC.

The genes are TRBV11-2 and TRBJ2-7; 8 bases match TRBD1. Germline V gene lookup returns CDR1 SGHAT and CDR2 FQNNGV. J gave up 6 bases and V 4 bases, and 8 bases lay outside the gene matches. This CDR3 spans 14 amino acids. CDR3 sequence: CASSSRDRRGEQYF. Here the CDR3 DNA reads TGTGCCAGCAGCTCCCGGGACAGGAGGGGCGAGCAGTACTTC.

This clone was seen more than once but under ten times. The chain employs TRBV5-4 and TRBJ2-7; TRBD1 matches at 12 bases. Trimming at V came to 5 bases and at J to 2 bases, leaving 8 bases not matched to a gene. This CDR3 is built from 16 residues. Germline lookup yields CDR1 SGHNT and CDR2 YYREEE (reference sequence). Here the CDR3 reads CASSTGTGGRTYEQYF. CDR3 sequence (DNA): TGTGCCAGCAGTACCGGGACAGGGGGCCGTACCTACGAGCAGTACTTC.

V gene TRBV6-6 combines with J gene TRBJ1-2; D is possibly TRBD1 (6 bases). CDR1 MNHNY and CDR2 SVGAGI come from the germline V gene (reference sequence). V was cut by 0 bases and J by 2 bases, with 10 bases left in between. This CDR3 comprises 15 residues. The CDR3 DNA is TGTGCCAGCAGTTACTCGAGTACAGGGAACTATGGCTACACCTTC. Translated: CASSYSSTGNYGYTF.

This rearrangement joins TRBV14 to TRBJ1-3; no reliable D call. The CDR3 sequence is 16 residues long. CDR1 and CDR2 (germline): SGHDN, FVKESK. Deletions cut 0 bases from V and 0 bases from J, with 9 bases between. CDR3 DNA sequence: TGTGCCAGCAGCCAAGAATTCACAAGCTCTGGAAACACCATATATTTT. Translating it yields CASSQEFTSSGNTIYF. Combining the CDR3 with reference TRBV14 and TRBJ1-3 gives the whole variable domain EAGVTQFPSHSVIEKGQTVTLRCDPISGHDNLYWYRRVMGKEIKFLLHFVKESKQDESGMPNNRFLAERTGGTYSTLKVQPAELEDSGVYFCASSQEFTSSGNTIYFGEGSWLTVV.

This chain uses TRBV5-5 with TRBJ1-6, with 7 bases lining up with TRBD1. The length of the CDR3 is 15 residues. The ends lost 3 bases at V and 6 bases at J; junction bases unmatched: 6. The germline V gene encodes CDR1 SGHKS and CDR2 YYEKEE (reference sequence). The CDR3 sequence is CASSSLGTANSPLHF. In DNA, the CDR3 is TGTGCCAGCAGCTCCCTCGGGACAGCTAATTCACCCCTCCACTTT.

This clone came up once. CDR3 residues: CASSYGRAYEQYF. The CDR3 bases are TGTGCCAGCAGTTACGGGAGGGCCTACGAGCAGTACTTC. The V call is TRBV2, the J call TRBJ2-7; 8 positions agree with TRBD2. V gave up 5 bases and J gave up 2 bases; unmatched junction bases: 2. The CDR3 totals 13 residues. In germline, CDR1 is SNHLY, CDR2 FYNNEI.

The CDR3 nucleotides are TGTGCCAGCTCACCACAGGGGCAGGGCACTGAAGCTTTCTTT. Protein: CASSPQGQGTEAFF. The chain is built from TRBV18 and TRBJ1-1; possible D gene TRBD1, 5 bases. Germline CDR1 reads KGHSH; CDR2 reads LQKENI. This CDR3 region has 14 residues. V gave up 1 base and J gave up 4 bases, with 10 bases separating them.

The J gene is TRBJ2-5, the V gene TRBV20-1; possible D gene TRBD1, 6 bases. Germline V lookup: CDR1 DFQATT, CDR2 SNEGSKA (reference sequence). V was cut by 3 bases and J by 2 bases, with 16 bases left in between. The length of the CDR3 is 15 residues. The CDR3: CSASLLGHNQETQYF. The CDR3 DNA reads as TGCAGTGCTAGTTTGTTGGGACACAATCAAGAGACCCAGTACTTC.

The V call is TRBV5-1, the J call TRBJ1-3; the D is unclear. CDR1 is SGHRS, CDR2 YFSETQ, per germline. CDR3 length: 14 residues. Trimming stripped 0 bases from V and 1 base from J, with 5 bases between. The CDR3 nucleotides read TGCGCCAGCAGCTTGGTAGATTCTGGAAACACCATATATTTT. This gives the protein CASSLVDSGNTIYF.

This chain connects TRBV30 to TRBJ2-7; possible D gene TRBD2, 5 bases. Germline loops: CDR1 GTSNPN, CDR2 SVGIG (reference sequence). The CDR3 runs to 13 residues. V lost 4 bases, J lost 0 bases, and 10 bases lay in between. CDR3 sequence: CAWTDGGSYEQYF. The CDR3 DNA reads TGTGCCTGGACGGACGGAGGCTCCTACGAGCAGTACTTC.

The V call is TRBV6-5, the J call TRBJ2-7, with a possible D match to TRBD1 (6 bases). Trimming cost V 4 bases and J 3 bases, with 19 bases left between them. CDR3 size: 16 residues. Germline V lookup: CDR1 MNHEY, CDR2 SVGAGI. The CDR3 region is CASSFRPAQGIYEQYF. The DNA of the CDR3 is TGTGCCAGCAGTTTCCGGCCGGCCCAGGGGATCTACGAGCAGTACTTC.

The chain employs TRBV5-6 and TRBJ1-2; 8 bases line up with TRBD1. Germline assignment: CDR1 SGHDT and CDR2 YYEEEE. The CDR3 loop spans 15 amino acids. V dropped 4 bases and J dropped 0; count of bases not matched to a gene: 5. The CDR3 reads CASSPKTGANYGYTF. For the CDR3, the DNA is TGTGCCAGCAGCCCGAAGACAGGGGCTAACTATGGCTACACCTTC.

This clone was observed a handful of times. The chain employs TRBV3-1 (or the pseudogene TRBV3-2) and TRBJ1-6; maybe TRBD1 (6 bases). There are 13 residues in the CDR3. Germline CDR1 LGHDT, CDR2 YNNKEL (reference sequence). The germline V and J ends were trimmed by 5 bases and 8 bases, with 10 bases remaining between them. CDR3 amino acids: CASSANRDSPLHF. CDR3 nucleotides: TGTGCCAGCAGCGCTAACAGGGATTCACCCCTCCACTTT.

The J gene is TRBJ2-7, the V gene TRBV19; a possible D gene is TRBD2 (5 bases). The CDR3 totals 16 residues. Trimming stripped 0 bases from V and 6 bases from J, with 18 bases between. The germline CDR1 and CDR2 sequences are LNHDA and SQIVND (reference sequence). Here the CDR3 reads CASSIDPPFAGGEQYF. In DNA form, the CDR3 reads TGTGCCAGTAGTATAGATCCCCCTTTCGCGGGCGGCGAGCAGTACTTC.

The CDR3 DNA follows: TGTGCCAGTAGTATGGAACTAGCGCGTTCCCAAGAGACCCAGTACTTC. It encodes CASSMELARSQETQYF. This chain links TRBV19 with TRBJ2-5, with 7 bases that match TRBD2. The CDR3 spans 16 residues. The V segment lost 3 bases and the J segment 1 base; nucleotides outside the gene matches: 8. Germline assignment: CDR1 LNHDA and CDR2 SQIVND (reference sequence).

The V gene is TRBV6-5, the J gene TRBJ2-3; D gene ambiguous. The CDR3 runs 11 residues. V was pared by 8 bases and J by 5 bases, with 8 bases between. Germline lookup yields CDR1 MNHEY and CDR2 SVGAGI. As DNA, the CDR3 is TGTGCCAGCTCCCTTAAAGATACGCAGTATTTT. This gives the protein CASSLKDTQYF.

In its sample, this clone was seen a few times. The chain has TRBV7-9 and TRBJ1-6, with TRBD1 as a possible D gene (5 bases). V was cut by 2 bases and J by 7 bases, with 15 bases left in between. CDR3 length: 16 residues. CDR1 and CDR2 (germline): SEHNR, FQNEAQ (reference sequence). CDR3 amino acids: CASSLIGREGNSPLHF. The CDR3 DNA follows: TGTGCCAGCAGCTTAATAGGCAGGGAGGGGAATTCACCCCTCCACTTT.

This chain joins TRBV19 and TRBJ2-7; weak D call: TRBD1 (5 bases). In germline, CDR1 is LNHDA, CDR2 SQIVND (reference sequence). The CDR3 runs 14 residues. Trimming pared 5 bases from V and 4 bases from J, leaving 15 bases between. The CDR3 spells CASSADSQGYEQYF. The CDR3 DNA is TGTGCCAGTAGTGCAGACTCTCAGGGTTACGAGCAGTACTTC.

J is TRBJ2-6 and V is TRBV7-2; TRBD1 is a possible D gene (6 bases). The germline gives CDR1 SGHTA, CDR2 FQGNSA. V lost 1 base to trimming and J lost 0 bases, with 16 bases between them. The CDR3 loop spans 19 amino acids. CDR3 DNA: TGTGCCAGCAGCTTAGATGGGACACGGGTCTACTCTGGGGCCAACGTCCTGACTTTC. The encoded protein is CASSLDGTRVYSGANVLTF.

This clone was seen a single time. CDR3 nucleotides: TGTGCCAGCAGCTCTGGGGGGACTGAAGCTTTCTTT. It specifies CASSSGGTEAFF. The chain has TRBV28 and TRBJ1-1; TRBD1 might be the D (5 bases). Trimming left V 6 bases short and J 5 bases short, with 10 bases between. CDR3 length: 12 residues. Germline values: CDR1 MDHEN, CDR2 SYDVKM.

The chain has TRBV2 and TRBJ2-2; D uncertain. This CDR3 region has 14 residues. V lost 7 bases and J lost 5, with 14 bases in between. Germline loops: CDR1 SNHLY, CDR2 FYNNEI. CDR3 protein: CASTPLARTGELFF. CDR3 bases: TGTGCCAGCACCCCTCTCGCGAGGACCGGGGAGCTGTTTTTT. The full variable domain, with the rest looked up from reference TRBV2 and TRBJ2-2, is EPEVTQTPSHQVTQMGQEVILRCVPISNHLYFYWYRQILGQKVEFLVSFYNNEISEKSEIFDDQFSVERPDGSNFTLKIRSTKLEDSAMYFCASTPLARTGELFFGEGSRLTVL.

The V and J genes are TRBV3-1 (or the pseudogene TRBV3-2) and TRBJ1-1; D uncertain. Germline loops: CDR1 LGHDT, CDR2 YNNKEL (reference sequence). V was pared by 0 bases and J by 8 bases, with 10 bases between. This CDR3 contains 13 residues. The CDR3 is CASSQDRGLEAFF. CDR3 sequence (DNA): TGTGCCAGCAGCCAAGATCGGGGTTTAGAAGCTTTCTTT.

The chain uses TRBV28 and TRBJ2-7, with TRBD2 matching 8 bases. Per the germline V gene, CDR1 is MDHEN and CDR2 is SYDVKM. The CDR3 length is 14 residues. J lost 4 bases, V lost 3 bases, and 5 bases had no gene match. CDR3 amino acids: CASSFGGGWYEQYF. As DNA, the CDR3 is TGTGCCAGCAGTTTCGGGGGGGGATGGTACGAGCAGTACTTC.

This sequence joins TRBV13 and TRBJ1-2; 7 bases fit TRBD1. Germline V gene sequence: CDR1 PRHDT, CDR2 FYEKMQ (reference sequence). Trimming took 5 bases from V and 0 from J; bases not matched to a gene: 3. The CDR3 is 14 residues long. The CDR3 here is CASSVGQANYGYTF. In DNA, the CDR3 is TGTGCCAGCAGCGTCGGACAGGCTAACTATGGCTACACCTTC. Combining the CDR3 with reference TRBV13 and TRBJ1-2 gives the whole variable domain AAGVIQSPRHLIKEKRETATLKCYPIPRHDTVYWYQQGPGQDPQFLISFYEKMQSDKGSIPDRFSAQQFSDYHSELNMSSLELGDSALYFCASSVGQANYGYTFGSGTRLTVV.